The subject of this entry is one T cell receptor (beta chain). The CDR3 runs to 13 residues. Germline values: CDR1 LNHDA, CDR2 SQIVND (reference sequence). Trimming cost V 3 bases and J 1 base, with 7 bases left between them. The authors sequenced TCR beta from blood CD8+ and CD4+ T cells. This record comes from a study of CD8 T cells in Susac syndrome. The authors reverse transcribed roughly 0.5 to 1 ug RNA with random hexamers. A single record per CDR3 protein comes from TCRdb applying MiXCR to the immunoSEQ multiplex PCR reads. The data show more than 55,000 distinct CDR3 sequences, roughly 95% seen once.

The sample consisted of CD4+ T cells from PBMCs. The origin of this receptor is a human donor with multiple sclerosis. This chain connects TRBV19 to TRBJ2-7; D remains ambiguous. The CDR3 is CASSIRRSYEQYF. CDR3 in DNA: TGTGCCAGTAGTATTCGCCGATCCTACGAGCAGTACTTC.